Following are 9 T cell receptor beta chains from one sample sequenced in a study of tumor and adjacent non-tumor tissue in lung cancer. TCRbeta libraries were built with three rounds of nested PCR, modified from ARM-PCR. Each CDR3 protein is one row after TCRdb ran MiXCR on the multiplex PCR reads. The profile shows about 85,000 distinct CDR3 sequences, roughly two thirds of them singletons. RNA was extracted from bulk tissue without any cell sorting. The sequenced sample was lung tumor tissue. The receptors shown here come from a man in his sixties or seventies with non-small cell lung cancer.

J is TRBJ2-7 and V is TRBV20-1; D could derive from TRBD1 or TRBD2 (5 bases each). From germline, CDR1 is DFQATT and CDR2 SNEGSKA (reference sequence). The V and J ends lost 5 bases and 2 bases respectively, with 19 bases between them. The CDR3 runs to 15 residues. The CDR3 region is CSALAPTTATYEQYF. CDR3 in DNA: TGCAGTGCTCTAGCACCAACGACAGCGACCTACGAGCAGTACTTC.

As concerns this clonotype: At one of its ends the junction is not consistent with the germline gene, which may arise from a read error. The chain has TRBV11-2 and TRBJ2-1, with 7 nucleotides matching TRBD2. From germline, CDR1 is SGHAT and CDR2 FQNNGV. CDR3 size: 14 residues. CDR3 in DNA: TGTGCCGGCAGTTTAGATGGGGGGGGCAATGAGCAGTTCTTC. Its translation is CAGSLDGGGNEQFF.

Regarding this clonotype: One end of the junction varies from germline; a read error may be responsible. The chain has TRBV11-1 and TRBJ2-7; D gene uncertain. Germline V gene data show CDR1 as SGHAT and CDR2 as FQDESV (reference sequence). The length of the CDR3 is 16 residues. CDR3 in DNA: TGTGCCAGCAGCCCAGGTCGAGCCAGGAGCTTCTACGAGCAGAACTTC. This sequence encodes CASSPGRARSFYEQNF.

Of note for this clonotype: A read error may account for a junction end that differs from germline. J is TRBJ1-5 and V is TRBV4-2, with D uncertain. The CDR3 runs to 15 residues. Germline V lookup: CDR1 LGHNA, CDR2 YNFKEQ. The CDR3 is CASSPGLSSGQPKHF. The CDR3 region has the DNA TGTGCCAGTAGCCCAGGCCTGTCGAGTGGGCAGCCCAAGCATTTT.

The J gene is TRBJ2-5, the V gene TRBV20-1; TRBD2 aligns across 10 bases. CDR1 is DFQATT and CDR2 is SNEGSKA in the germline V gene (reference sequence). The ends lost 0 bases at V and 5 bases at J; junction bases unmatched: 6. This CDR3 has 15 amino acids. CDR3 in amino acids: CSARELAGKRETQYF. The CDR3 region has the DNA TGCAGTGCTAGAGAACTAGCGGGAAAACGGGAGACCCAGTACTTC.

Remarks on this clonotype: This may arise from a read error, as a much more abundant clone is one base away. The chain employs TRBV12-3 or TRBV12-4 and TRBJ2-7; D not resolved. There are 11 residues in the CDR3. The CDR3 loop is CAGSLLSRQYF. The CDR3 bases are TGTGCCGGCAGTTTATTGAGTAGGCAGTACTTC.

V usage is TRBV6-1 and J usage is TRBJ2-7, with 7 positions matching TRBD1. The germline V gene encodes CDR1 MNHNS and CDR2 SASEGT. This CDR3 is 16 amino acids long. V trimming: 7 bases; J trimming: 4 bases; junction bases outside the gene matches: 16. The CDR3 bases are TGTGCCAGCAATGGCGAACAGGGGCCGATTTCATACGAGCAGTACTTC. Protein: CASNGEQGPISYEQYF.

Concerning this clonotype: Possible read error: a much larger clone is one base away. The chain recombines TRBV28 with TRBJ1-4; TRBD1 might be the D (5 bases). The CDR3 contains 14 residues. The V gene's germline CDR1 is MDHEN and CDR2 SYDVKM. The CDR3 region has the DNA TGTGCCAGCTGTTTAAGCCAGGGAGGGGAAAAACTGTTTTTT. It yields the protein CASCLSQGGEKLFF.

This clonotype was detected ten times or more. The CDR3 nucleotides read TGTGCCAGCAGTTTCCCCCCCGGGGAGCTGTTTTTT. This encodes CASSFPPGELFF. The V call is TRBV12-3 or TRBV12-4, the J call TRBJ2-2; D ambiguous. The CDR3 has 12 amino acids. V gave up 3 bases and J gave up 6 bases, with 5 bases separating them.